The 11 T cell receptor beta chains listed next were all sequenced from one sample in a study of blood T cell repertoires in COVID-19. Data came from immunoSEQ multiplex PCR; TCRdb stores just in-frame clones and leaves some out. The data show more than 250,000 clones, around 87% seen once. The sequencing input was peripheral blood. These receptor sequences come from a man aged 45-65 years with active or convalescent COVID-19.

The chain couples TRBV7-2 to TRBJ1-5; 8 bases line up with TRBD1. V lost 2 bases to trimming and J lost 5 bases; unmatched junction nucleotides: 2. In germline, CDR1 is SGHTA, CDR2 FQGNSA. This CDR3 region has 14 residues. CDR3 residues: CASSLRQGYQPQHF. The CDR3 coding sequence is TGTGCCAGCAGCTTAAGACAGGGGTATCAGCCCCAGCATTTT.

CDR3 sequence (DNA): TGCGCCAGCAGCCCGATGGGAGAAGAGACCCAGTACTTC. It yields the protein CASSPMGEETQYF. The V gene is TRBV5-1, the J gene TRBJ2-5; the D gene is possibly TRBD2 (5 bases). Germline V gives CDR1 SGHRS, CDR2 YFSETQ. This CDR3 spans 13 amino acids. V was clipped by 4 bases and J by 3 bases, with 10 bases between them.

The chain links TRBV5-4 to TRBJ2-1; 8 bases align to TRBD2. The CDR3 loop spans 16 amino acids. The junction had 10 bases not matched to a gene; V was cut back by 1 base and J by 7 bases. The germline CDR1 and CDR2 sequences are SGHNT and YYREEE (reference sequence). The CDR3 here is CASSLSSGNRANEQFF. The CDR3 coding sequence is TGTGCCAGCAGCTTGAGTAGCGGGAATAGAGCGAATGAGCAGTTCTTC.

In DNA, the CDR3 is TGCGCCAGCAGAGATACGACAGTCTATGGCTACACCTTC. Protein sequence: CASRDTTVYGYTF. The chain is built from TRBV5-1 and TRBJ1-2, with a weak D call TRBD1 (5 bases). With 5 bases removed from V and 4 bases from J, the gap between germline ends came to 12 bases. This CDR3 has 13 amino acids. Per the germline V gene, CDR1 is SGHRS and CDR2 is YFSETQ.

As DNA, the CDR3 is TGCGCCAGCAGCTTTTCATCTGGGGGTAGCGGGGTGAACACTGAAGCTTTCTTT. Its translation is CASSFSSGGSGVNTEAFF. This chain connects TRBV5-1 to TRBJ1-1, with a tentative D call TRBD1 (5 bases). CDR3 length equals 18 residues. From germline, CDR1 is SGHRS and CDR2 YFSETQ. Trimming cost V 2 bases and J 0 bases, with 20 bases left between them.

The chain employs TRBV5-1 and TRBJ2-7, with 14 positions matching TRBD2. Germline V gives CDR1 SGHRS, CDR2 YFSETQ. V lost 4 bases, J lost 0 bases, and 3 bases stayed unmatched. CDR3 length: 16 residues. For the CDR3, the DNA is TGCGCCAGCAGCCCAGGGACTAGCGGGAGCTCCTACGAGCAGTACTTC. Protein: CASSPGTSGSSYEQYF.

In the case of this clone: This same CDR3 is encoded by further DNA sequences in the sample. In nucleotides, the CDR3 is TGCGCCAGCAGCTTGGGGACAGGGGGAAATGGCTACACCTTC. This gives the protein CASSLGTGGNGYTF. The chain joins TRBV5-1 to TRBJ1-2; 10 nucleotides agree with TRBD1. This CDR3 has 14 amino acids. Germline V gene sequence: CDR1 SGHRS, CDR2 YFSETQ. J lost 6 bases, V lost 0 bases, and 2 bases had no gene match.

The chain employs TRBV7-2 and TRBJ2-1; the match to TRBD2 covers 8 bases. Germline trimming cut 3 bases from V and 0 bases from J; bases unmatched to any gene: 7. The CDR3 runs to 17 residues. Germline CDR1 reads SGHTA; CDR2 reads FQGNSA. The CDR3 sequence is CASSLNSGASSYNEQFF. The CDR3 nucleotides read TGTGCCAGCAGCTTGAATAGCGGGGCGAGCTCCTACAATGAGCAGTTCTTC.

This clone was observed a few times. The chain carries TRBV2 and TRBJ2-3, with TRBD2 as a possible D gene (5 bases). Trimming cost V 8 bases and J 0 bases, with 15 bases left between them. The CDR3 totals 15 residues. Germline V lookup: CDR1 SNHLY, CDR2 FYNNEI. The CDR3 nucleotides read TGTGCCAGCGGAGGTTTAGCGTCTAGCACAGATACGCAGTATTTT. Protein: CASGGLASSTDTQYF. The variable domain in full, with the rest retrieved from reference TRBV2 and TRBJ2-3, is EPEVTQTPSHQVTQMGQEVILRCVPISNHLYFYWYRQILGQKVEFLVSFYNNEISEKSEIFDDQFSVERPDGSNFTLKIRSTKLEDSAMYFCASGGLASSTDTQYFGPGTRLTVL.

In this sample, this clone turned up once. This chain connects TRBV4-2 to TRBJ2-3; D is perhaps TRBD1 (5 bases). The germline gives CDR1 LGHNA, CDR2 YNFKEQ. Trimming removed 4 bases from V and 3 bases from J, with 14 bases in between. The CDR3 totals 15 residues. The CDR3 DNA reads as TGTGCCAGCAGCCGCGACCTCTCAGGGACAGATACGCAGTATTTT. Amino acids: CASSRDLSGTDTQYF.

This clone was recorded a few times. This sequence joins TRBV6-5 and TRBJ2-2, with TRBD1 matching 7 bases. This CDR3 region has 14 residues. The ends lost 6 bases at V and 4 bases at J; junction bases unmatched: 5. Germline V lookup: CDR1 MNHEY, CDR2 SVGAGI. This chain's CDR3 is CASSSTGATGELFF. As DNA, the CDR3 is TGTGCCAGCAGCTCTACAGGGGCCACCGGGGAGCTGTTTTTT.